This TCR beta chain was captured in a study of T cell responses to AZD1222 COVID-19 vaccine. Study-level findings and limits: CD4 TCRs associated with vaccination spanned spike, dominating at 160-218 and 743-854.

A note on this clone: Its specificity is unknown.

TCRdb's copy holds only in-frame clones and misses some; the assay was immunoSEQ multiplex PCR. The data contain 100,000 to 110,000 clones, 85% to 90% of them seen just once; the ten biggest clones take up around a sixth. This specimen was peripheral blood, taken on day 0 of AZD1222 vaccination. This TCR derives from an adult in good health.

CDR3 bases: TGTGCCAGCACCCGGGACAGCTCCTACGAGCAGTACTTC. Amino acids: CASTRDSSYEQYF. This rearrangement joins TRBV6-5 to TRBJ2-7; 7 nucleotides line up with TRBD1. CDR3 length equals 13 residues. Germline trimming cut 7 bases from V and 0 bases from J; bases unmatched to any gene: 3. Germline CDR1 MNHEY, CDR2 SVGAGI.